This T cell receptor beta chain is drawn from a study of T cells expressing NK-cell markers. Study-level findings and limits: Roughly six of the donors carried dominant NKG2C+ clonotypes that took up about 1.0-7.5% of their CD8+ T cells.

A word on this clonotype: Its antigen is unidentified.

What made the TCR beta cDNA was 5'RACE template switching with UMIs. With the 5' RACE reads reprocessed, TCRdb shows one record per CDR3 protein and no DNA. The sample's table shows about 540,000 distinct CDR3 sequences. The CDR3 has 16 residues. The chain combines TRBV21-1 with TRBJ2-1; TCRdb returns TRBD1, unconfirmable since there is no DNA. TRBV21-1 represents a pseudogene. The receptor was derived from a man aged 18 to 35 in good health. The sample comprised blood T cells: a sorted CD56 or NKG2C T cell subset, CD4+ or CD8+ T cells, or bulk PBMC T cells (not recorded which). CDR3 sequence reads: CASSKALAGTPHEQFF.